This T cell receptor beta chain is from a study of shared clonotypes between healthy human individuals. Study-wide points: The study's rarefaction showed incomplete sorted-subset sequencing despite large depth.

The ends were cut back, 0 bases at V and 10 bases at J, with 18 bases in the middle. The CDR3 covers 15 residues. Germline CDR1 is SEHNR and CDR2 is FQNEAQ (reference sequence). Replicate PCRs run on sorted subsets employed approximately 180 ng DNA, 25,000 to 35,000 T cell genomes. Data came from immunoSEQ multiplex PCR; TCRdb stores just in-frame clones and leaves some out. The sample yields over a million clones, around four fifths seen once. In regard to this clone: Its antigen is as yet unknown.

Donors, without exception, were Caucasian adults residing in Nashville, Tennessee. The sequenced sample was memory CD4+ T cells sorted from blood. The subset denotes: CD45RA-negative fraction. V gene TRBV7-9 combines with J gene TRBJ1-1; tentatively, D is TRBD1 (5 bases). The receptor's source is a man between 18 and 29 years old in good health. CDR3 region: CASSLASGLHLPAFF. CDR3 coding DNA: TGTGCCAGCAGCTTAGCCTCGGGACTCCATCTACCAGCTTTCTTT. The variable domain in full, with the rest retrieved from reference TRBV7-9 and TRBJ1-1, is DTGVSQNPRHKITKRGQNVTFRCDPISEHNRLYWYRQTLGQGPEFLTYFQNEAQLEKSRLLSDRFSAERPKGSFSTLEIQRTEQGDSAMYLCASSLASGLHLPAFFGQGTRLTVV.